Presented here are 8 T cell receptor beta chains from one specimen sequenced in a study of CD8+ T cells in alopecia areata. Once RNA had been extracted, it was reverse transcribed into cDNA to act as the sequencing template. Measured with immunoSEQ multiplex PCR; TCRdb has only the in-frame clones, and not every one. The data show under 70,000 clones, approximately 60% seen once. Here the sequenced sample was CD8+ T cells sorted from blood, taken at week 0. The receptors stem from a human donor with alopecia areata.

This clone has ten or more counts. The gene calls are TRBV2 and TRBJ1-2; D not certain. The CDR3 sequence is 13 residues long. The germline CDR1 and CDR2 sequences are SNHLY and FYNNEI. The V end lost 7 bases, the J end lost 5 bases, and 14 bases lay between the germline ends. In DNA form, the CDR3 reads TGTGCCAGCACCGTTGGGATGCGATATGGCTACACCTTC. Its protein product is CASTVGMRYGYTF.

Here the CDR3 DNA reads TGTGCCAGCAGCCAGGGGTCGGCCAAAAACATTCAGTACTTC. Its translation is CASSQGSAKNIQYF. V gene TRBV28 combines with J gene TRBJ2-4; perhaps TRBD1 as D (6 bases). This CDR3 spans 14 amino acids. Looked up from germline, CDR1 is MDHEN and CDR2 is SYDVKM. V was shortened by 6 bases and J by 1 base, with 10 bases between the two germline ends.

In its sample, this clone was seen a few times. The chain joins TRBV29-1 to TRBJ2-2; the D is unclear. CDR1 SQVTM and CDR2 ANQGSEA come from the germline V gene. V was pared by 1 base and J by 0 bases, with 6 bases between. CDR3 length: 14 amino acids. The CDR3 protein is CSVEGATNTGELFF. CDR3 nucleotides: TGCAGCGTTGAAGGAGCCACGAACACCGGGGAGCTGTTTTTT.

This clone was counted between two and nine times. The chain combines TRBV7-2 with TRBJ2-1; a weak D match, TRBD2 (5 bases). This CDR3 region has 17 residues. Trimming stripped 2 bases from V and 6 bases from J, with 20 bases between. Germline CDR1 reads SGHTA; CDR2 reads FQGNSA. CDR3: CASSLPFHLGAGNEQFF. CDR3 bases: TGTGCCAGCAGCTTACCGTTCCACTTGGGAGCAGGCAATGAGCAGTTCTTC. Based on the CDR3 plus reference TRBV7-2 and TRBJ2-1, the full variable domain is GAGVSQSPSNKVTEKGKDVELRCDPISGHTALYWYRQSLGQGLEFLIYFQGNSAPDKSGLPSDRFSAERTGGSVSTLTIQRTQQEDSAVYLCASSLPFHLGAGNEQFFGPGTRLTVL.

The genes are TRBV5-1 and TRBJ2-1; 10 bases map to TRBD2. The CDR3 extends over 17 amino acids. In germline, CDR1 is SGHRS, CDR2 YFSETQ. Germline trimming cut 0 bases from V and 2 bases from J; bases unmatched to any gene: 5. CDR3 coding DNA: TGCGCCAGCAGCTTGGGGCCTACTAGCGGGACCTACAATGAGCAGTTCTTC. It encodes CASSLGPTSGTYNEQFF. The whole variable domain, filled in from reference TRBV5-1 and TRBJ2-1, reads KAGVTQTPRYLIKTRGQQVTLSCSPISGHRSVSWYQQTPGQGLQFLFEYFSETQRNKGNFPGRFSGRQFSNSRSEMNVSTLELGDSALYLCASSLGPTSGTYNEQFFGPGTRLTVL.

The CDR3 protein is CSVAGVAYEQYF. CDR3 nucleotide sequence: TGCAGCGTTGCAGGGGTAGCCTACGAGCAGTACTTC. This chain joins TRBV29-1 and TRBJ2-7, with D perhaps TRBD1 (6 bases). V lost 4 bases, J lost 2 bases, and 9 bases lay in between. The CDR3 is 12 residues long. Germline CDR1 is SQVTM and CDR2 is ANQGSEA.

This chain uses TRBV28 with TRBJ1-2; TRBD1 matches at 8 bases. Germline CDR1 and CDR2: MDHEN and SYDVKM. The CDR3 is 14 amino acids. With V trimmed by 6 bases and J by 7 bases, 10 bases remained unmatched. The CDR3 sequence is CASSWLRQGFGYTF. The CDR3 DNA sequence: TGTGCCAGCAGCTGGTTGAGACAGGGGTTTGGCTACACCTTC.

This clone was detected only a few times. One end of the junction varies from germline; a read error may be responsible. This sequence joins TRBV13 and TRBJ1-1, with TRBD1 as a possible D gene (5 bases). CDR1 is PRHDT, CDR2 FYEKMQ, per germline (reference sequence). This CDR3 comprises 16 residues. The CDR3 nucleotides are TGCGCCAGCAGCCAAAGCCCTGGGGGGGTGAACACTGAAGCTTTCTTT. Protein: CASSQSPGGVNTEAFF.